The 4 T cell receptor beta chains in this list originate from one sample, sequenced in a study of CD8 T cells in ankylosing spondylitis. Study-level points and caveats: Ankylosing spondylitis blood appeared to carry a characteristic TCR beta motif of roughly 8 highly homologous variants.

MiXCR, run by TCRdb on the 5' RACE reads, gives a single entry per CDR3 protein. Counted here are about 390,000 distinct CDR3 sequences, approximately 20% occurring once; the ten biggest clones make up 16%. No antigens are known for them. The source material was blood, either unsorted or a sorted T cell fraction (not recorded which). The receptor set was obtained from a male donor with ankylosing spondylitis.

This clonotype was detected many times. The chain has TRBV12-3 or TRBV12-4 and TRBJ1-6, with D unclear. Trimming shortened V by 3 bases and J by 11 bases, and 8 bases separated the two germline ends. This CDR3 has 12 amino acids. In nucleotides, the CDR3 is TGTGCCAGCAGTTTTCGGGGAGCACCCCTCCACTTT. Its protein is CASSFRGAPLHF.

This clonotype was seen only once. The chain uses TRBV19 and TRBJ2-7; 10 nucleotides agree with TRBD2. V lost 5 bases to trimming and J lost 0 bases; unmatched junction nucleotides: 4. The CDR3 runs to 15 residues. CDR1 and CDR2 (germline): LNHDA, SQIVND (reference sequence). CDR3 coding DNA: TGTGCCAGTAGTTCTTCTAGCGGGAGCTCCTACGAGCAGTACTTC. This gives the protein CASSSSSGSSYEQYF.

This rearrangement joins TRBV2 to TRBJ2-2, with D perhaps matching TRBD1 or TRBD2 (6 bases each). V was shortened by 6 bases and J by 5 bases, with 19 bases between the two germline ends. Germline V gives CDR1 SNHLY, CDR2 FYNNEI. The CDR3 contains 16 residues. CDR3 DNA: TGTGCCAGCAGAGCGGCGGGACACTATACAACCGGGGAGCTGTTTTTT. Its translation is CASRAAGHYTTGELFF.

CDR3 loop: CASSSGLADTGELFF. In DNA, the CDR3 is TGTGCCAGCAGCTCAGGACTAGCCGACACCGGGGAGCTGTTTTTT. The V and J genes are TRBV9 and TRBJ2-2, with TRBD2 matching over 8 bases. The CDR3 has 15 amino acids. J lost 3 bases, V lost 4 bases, and 5 bases had no gene match. Per the germline V gene, CDR1 is SGDLS and CDR2 is YYNGEE.